A single sample is the source of the 10 T cell receptor beta chains below, sequenced in a study of CD8+CD57+ T cells in acquired aplastic anemia. Genomic DNA acted as the template from which TCR beta VDJ combination and CDR3 sequence profiling were carried out. TCRdb ran MiXCR on the reads and lists one entry per CDR3 protein. The sample yields about 200,000 distinct CDR3 sequences, around three fifths seen once. Selection for sequencing was limited to patients who had shown CD8+CD57+ cell expansion by flow cytometry. The specimen sequenced was sorted CD4+, CD8+, or CD8+CD57+ T cells (not recorded which) from PBMCs. The receptors originated from a human donor with aplastic anemia.

This clonotype came up many times. The chain has TRBV10-3 and TRBJ2-7; 7 bases align to TRBD1. The CDR3 totals 14 residues. The junction had 7 bases not matched to a gene; V was cut back by 6 bases and J by 2 bases. Per the germline V gene, CDR1 is ENHRY and CDR2 is SYGVKD. For the CDR3, the DNA is TGTGCCATCAGCCGGGACAGATCTACCTACGAGCAGTACTTC. Its protein product is CAISRDRSTYEQYF.

This sequence joins TRBV6-4 and TRBJ2-2, with D perhaps being TRBD1 or TRBD2 (5 bases each). Germline-derived CDR1 and CDR2 are MRHNA and SNTAGT. The length of the CDR3 is 14 residues. V lost 6 bases, J lost 4 bases, and 12 bases lay in between. For the CDR3, the DNA is TGTGCCAGCAGACAGGACTCGTCCACCGGGGAGCTGTTTTTT. Translation: CASRQDSSTGELFF.

V and J are TRBV19 and TRBJ2-6, with unresolved D. The CDR3 covers 13 residues. The V end lost 5 bases, the J end lost 4 bases, and 6 bases lay between the germline ends. The V gene's germline CDR1 is LNHDA and CDR2 SQIVND (reference sequence). CDR3 bases: TGTGCCAGTAGTGATAACGGGGCCAACGTCCTGACTTTC. Translating gives CASSDNGANVLTF. The entire variable domain, with the rest obtained from reference TRBV19 and TRBJ2-6, is as follows: DGGITQSPKYLFRKEGQNVTLSCEQNLNHDAMYWYRQDPGQGLRLIYYSQIVNDFQKGDIAEGYSVSREKKESFPLTVTSAQKNPTAFYLCASSDNGANVLTFGAGSRLTVL.

This clonotype was counted between two and nine times. The genes are TRBV29-1 and TRBJ2-7, with a possible D match to TRBD2 (6 bases). This CDR3 has 14 residues. Germline CDR1 is SQVTM and CDR2 is ANQGSEA. The V and J ends lost 4 bases and 2 bases respectively, with 15 bases between them. The CDR3 spells CSVAYGGTTYEQYF. CDR3 bases: TGCAGCGTTGCCTATGGCGGGACGACCTACGAGCAGTACTTC.

Comments on this clonotype: A much larger clone lies one base from this, so it may be a read error. Here the CDR3 reads CASSPRDAGTDTQYF. For the CDR3, the DNA is TGTGCCAGCAGTCCCCGGGACGCCGGTACAGATACGCAGTATTTT. The genes are TRBV6-5 and TRBJ2-3, with D possibly called TRBD1 or TRBD2 (5 bases each). Trimming took off 5 bases at V and 3 bases at J, with 15 bases between the two ends. The CDR3 extends over 15 amino acids. CDR1 is MNHEY, CDR2 SVGAGI, per germline.

The chain carries TRBV7-6 and TRBJ2-3; 12 bases align to TRBD2. The CDR3 covers 16 residues. The V segment lost 5 bases and the J segment 5 bases; nucleotides outside the gene matches: 8. CDR1 is SGHVS and CDR2 is FNYEAQ in the germline V gene. The CDR3: CASSHSSGGARDTQYF. CDR3 in DNA: TGTGCCAGCAGCCATTCTAGCGGGGGGGCCAGAGATACGCAGTATTTT.

This chain links TRBV2 with TRBJ2-5, with D possibly matching TRBD2 (5 bases). Germline V lookup: CDR1 SNHLY, CDR2 FYNNEI. Trimming removed 5 bases from V and 7 bases from J, with 11 bases in between. The CDR3 contains 12 residues. Here the CDR3 DNA reads TGTGCCAGCAGTTATGAACGGGGGACCCAGTACTTC. Its protein is CASSYERGTQYF.

The chain recombines TRBV7-2 with TRBJ1-1; 7 bases line up with TRBD1. The V gene's germline CDR1 is SGHTA and CDR2 FQGNSA. With 6 bases clipped from V and 1 base from J, the junction kept 8 bases outside the gene matches. The length of the CDR3 is 15 residues. Here the CDR3 DNA reads TGTGCCAGCAGTTTCCGGGACAGATCGAACACTGAAGCTTTCTTT. This codes for CASSFRDRSNTEAFF.

The rearrangement uses TRBV2 and TRBJ1-2; D may be TRBD1 (5 bases). Germline CDR1 is SNHLY and CDR2 is FYNNEI. V was shortened by 8 bases and J by 1 base, with 11 bases between the two germline ends. The CDR3 loop spans 13 amino acids. CDR3 amino acids: CASGAGGNYGYTF. The DNA for the CDR3 is TGTGCCAGCGGGGCGGGGGGTAACTATGGCTACACCTTC.

This clonotype appeared once. The V call is TRBV7-3, the J call TRBJ2-1; TRBD1 agrees at 9 bases. Germline CDR1 SGHTA, CDR2 FQGTGA. The CDR3 covers 15 residues. Trimming took 5 bases from V and 5 from J; bases not matched to a gene: 7. In nucleotides, the CDR3 is TGTGCCAGCAGCAACCGGGACAGGGATCACAATGAGCAGTTCTTC. It codes for CASSNRDRDHNEQFF.